This T cell receptor (beta chain) was identified during a study of lymphopenia after photon versus proton radiotherapy. General study results and limits: Survival link was tested only in deceased patients; proton benefit remains a possibility.

As concerns this clone: What it binds is unknown.

The table came from immunoSEQ multiplex PCR; TCRdb's copy has only in-frame clones and leaves some out. The sample shows over 50,000 clones, approximately 86% of them seen only once. Looked up from germline, CDR1 is SNHLY and CDR2 is FYNNEI. There are 13 residues in the CDR3. V lost 4 bases, J lost 2 bases, and 8 bases lay in between. The receptor's source is a man aged 40-49 years with gastric cancer. The input for sequencing was peripheral blood, taken from a patient treated with photon-based radiotherapy. The V call is TRBV2, the J call TRBJ1-1, with unresolved D. Here the CDR3 reads CASSGTANTEAFF. The CDR3 DNA is TGTGCCAGCAGTGGCACGGCAAACACTGAAGCTTTCTTT. The entire variable domain, with the rest obtained from reference TRBV2 and TRBJ1-1, is as follows: EPEVTQTPSHQVTQMGQEVILRCVPISNHLYFYWYRQILGQKVEFLVSFYNNEISEKSEIFDDQFSVERPDGSNFTLKIRSTKLEDSAMYFCASSGTANTEAFFGQGTRLTVV.